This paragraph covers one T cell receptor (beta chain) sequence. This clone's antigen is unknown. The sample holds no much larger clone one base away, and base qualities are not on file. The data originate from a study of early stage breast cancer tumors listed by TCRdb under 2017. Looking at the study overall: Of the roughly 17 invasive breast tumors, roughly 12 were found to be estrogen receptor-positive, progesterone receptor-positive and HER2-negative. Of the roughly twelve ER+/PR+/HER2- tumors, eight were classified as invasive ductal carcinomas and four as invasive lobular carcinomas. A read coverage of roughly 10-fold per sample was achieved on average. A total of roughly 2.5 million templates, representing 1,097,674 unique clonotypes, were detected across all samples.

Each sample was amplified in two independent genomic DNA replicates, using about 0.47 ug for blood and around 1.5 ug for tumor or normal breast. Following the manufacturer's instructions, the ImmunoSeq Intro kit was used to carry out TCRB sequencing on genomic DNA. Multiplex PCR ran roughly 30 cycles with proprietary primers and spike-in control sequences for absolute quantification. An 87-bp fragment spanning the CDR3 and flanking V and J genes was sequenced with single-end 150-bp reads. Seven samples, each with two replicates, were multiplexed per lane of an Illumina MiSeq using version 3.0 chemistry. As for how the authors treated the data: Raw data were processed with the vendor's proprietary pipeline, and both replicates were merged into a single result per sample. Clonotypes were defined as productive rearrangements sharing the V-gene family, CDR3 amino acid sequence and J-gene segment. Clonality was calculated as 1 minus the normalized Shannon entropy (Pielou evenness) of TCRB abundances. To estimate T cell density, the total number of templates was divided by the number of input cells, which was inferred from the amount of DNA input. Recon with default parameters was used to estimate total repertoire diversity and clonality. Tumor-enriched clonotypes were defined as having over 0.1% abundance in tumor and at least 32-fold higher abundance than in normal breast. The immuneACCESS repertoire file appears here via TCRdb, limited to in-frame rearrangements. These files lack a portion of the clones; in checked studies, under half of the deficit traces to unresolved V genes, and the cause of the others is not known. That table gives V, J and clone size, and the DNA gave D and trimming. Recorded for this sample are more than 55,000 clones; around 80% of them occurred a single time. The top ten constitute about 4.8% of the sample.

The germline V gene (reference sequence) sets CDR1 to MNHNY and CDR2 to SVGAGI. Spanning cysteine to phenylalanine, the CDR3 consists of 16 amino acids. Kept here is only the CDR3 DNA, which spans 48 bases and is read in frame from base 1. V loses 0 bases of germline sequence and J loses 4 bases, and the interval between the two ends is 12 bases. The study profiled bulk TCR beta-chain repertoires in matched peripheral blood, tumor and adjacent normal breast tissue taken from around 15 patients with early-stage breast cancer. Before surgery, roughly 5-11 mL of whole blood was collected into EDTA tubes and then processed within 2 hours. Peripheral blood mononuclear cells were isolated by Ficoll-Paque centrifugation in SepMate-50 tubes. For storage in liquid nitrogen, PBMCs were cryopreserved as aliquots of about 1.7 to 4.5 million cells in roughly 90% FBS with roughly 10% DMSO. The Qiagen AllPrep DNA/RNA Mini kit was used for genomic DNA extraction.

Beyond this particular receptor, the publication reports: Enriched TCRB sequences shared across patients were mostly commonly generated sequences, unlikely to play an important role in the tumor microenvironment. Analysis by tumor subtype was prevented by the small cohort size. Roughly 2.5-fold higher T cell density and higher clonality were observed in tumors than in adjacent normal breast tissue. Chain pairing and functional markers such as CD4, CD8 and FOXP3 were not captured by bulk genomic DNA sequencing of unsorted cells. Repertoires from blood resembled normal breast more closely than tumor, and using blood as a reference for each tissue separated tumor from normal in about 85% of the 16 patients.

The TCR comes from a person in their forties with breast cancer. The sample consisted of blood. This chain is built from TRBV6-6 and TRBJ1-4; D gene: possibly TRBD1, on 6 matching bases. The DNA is TGTGCCAGCAGTTACTCGAACGGGGGCGGTAATGAAAAACTGTTTTTT. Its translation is CASSYSNGGGNEKLFF.